This T cell receptor beta chain was obtained from a study of T-cell reconstitution after alpha-beta-depleted transplantation in children. Unique molecular identifiers tagged the TCRbeta library. MiXCR, run by TCRdb on the PCR reads, gives a single entry per CDR3 protein. The sample lists around 300,000 distinct CDR3 sequences; approximately 20% were seen once. V dropped 3 bases and J dropped 4; count of bases not matched to a gene: 3. The CDR3 is 15 residues long. Per germline, CDR1 SGHVS and CDR2 FQNEAQ. The gene calls are TRBV7-8 and TRBJ2-3, with 11 bases lining up with TRBD2. This receptor was obtained from a male patient between 5 and 17 years old who had a stem cell transplant for acute lymphoblastic leukemia, so the T cells may come from the graft donor. The sample was PBMCs, mostly from graft donor cells, taken 180 days after TCRalphabeta/CD19-depleted stem cell transplant. The CDR3 sequence: CASSFSGGGADTQYF. The CDR3 DNA reads as TGTGCCAGCAGCTTTAGCGGGGGGGGGGCAGATACGCAGTATTTT.